This TCR beta chain was captured in a study of Ad26.COV2.S vaccination and SARS-CoV-2 variants. Study-wide context: Donor got 5x10^10 or 1x10^11 viral particles of Ad26.COV2.S. Whole-study findings and limits: Relative to placebo recipients, vaccine recipients exhibited elevated spike-specific TCR breadth. Comparability of non-spike TCR breadth was observed across vaccine and placebo recipients.

Regarding this clone: No antigen is known for it.

Repertoires were generated with immunoSEQ multiplex PCR, while TCRdb's copy carries only in-frame clones and drops some. Of 350,000 to 500,000 clones in the sample, 85% to 90% were seen once. Stated treatment: around 19 received Ad26.COV2.S at low or high dose, single or two shots; several received placebo; per-sample allocation not given. Collection of the samples took place on day 63 after the first injection of vaccine or placebo. An adult aged 18-55 years in Boston served as the donor. The clonotype was recovered from a person aged 18 to 65 who received the Ad26.COV2.S COVID-19 vaccine or a placebo. The specimen comprised peripheral blood, sampled in a trial of Ad26.COV2.S vaccine versus placebo.

The CDR3 coding sequence is TGTGCCAGCAGTCCCGGGACAGGGGATCAGCCCCAGCATTTT. Protein product: CASSPGTGDQPQHF. V usage is TRBV2 and J usage is TRBJ1-5, with 10 bases that match TRBD1. Per germline, CDR1 SNHLY and CDR2 FYNNEI. The CDR3 length is 14 residues. V was pared by 5 bases and J by 5 bases, with 3 bases of the junction left unmatched. The full variable domain, rest sourced from reference TRBV2 and TRBJ1-5, is EPEVTQTPSHQVTQMGQEVILRCVPISNHLYFYWYRQILGQKVEFLVSFYNNEISEKSEIFDDQFSVERPDGSNFTLKIRSTKLEDSAMYFCASSPGTGDQPQHFGDGTRLSIL.